The sequence of this TCR beta chain was determined in a study of blood T cell repertoires in COVID-19 (dated by TCRdb to about 2020). With respect to the entire study: Samples covering the acute and convalescent phases of COVID-19 were provided by collaborators in the United States, Italy and Spain. The samples were drawn from the first 160 participants of the ongoing ImmuneRACE study and from 1,254 subjects provided by 6 global collaborators. A freely available public database, intended as a resource for researchers studying the immune response to SARS-CoV-2, is where the repertoires were released. HLA class I and class II types, where available, came from metadata supplied by the sample provider rather than from assay-based typing. Nearly every sample came with metadata listing a de-identified subject ID, COVID-19 status, age in years and sex. The material from the prospective study consisted of cDNA or gDNA derived from T cells, B-cell-depleted T cells, or PBMCs. The dataset comprised deeply sampled blood TCRbeta repertoires from subjects exposed to, actively infected with, or recovered from COVID-19.

Points the paper makes about the study in general: Clinical and demographic metadata were provided uncurated, with the amount varying by source and participant.

TCRbeta CDR3 regions were amplified from genomic DNA by means of the immunoSEQ Assay, a bias-controlled multiplex PCR. In the authors' own workflow: Nucleated cell counts per sample were estimated from amplification of reference gene primers within the assay. Sequence reads were collapsed and filtered to measure the absolute abundance of every unique TCRbeta CDR3 rearrangement. For each sample, productive Simpson clonality was calculated by taking the square root of Simpson's diversity index across productive rearrangements. TCRdb provides this immuneACCESS table in a form limited to in-frame rearrangements. Some clones are lacking; in checked studies, under half of them reflect an unresolved V gene, and why the rest are absent is not known. The V and J calls and the clone size are those of that table, but D and trimming were determined from the DNA. The sample has hundreds of thousands of clones on record, 75% to 85% of them singletons. The biggest ten clones account for roughly 1.2% of the sample.

One collaborating source in Seattle enrolled patients while the patients were actively infected and followed the patients over time throughout the course of disease. Each collaborating institution followed its own protocols to collect whole blood in K2EDTA tubes. For TCRbeta analysis, collaborators shipped samples in one of three forms: frozen whole blood, isolated PBMCs, or DNA extracted from either of those sample types. Points on this clone: Its recognized antigen is unknown. The sample holds no much larger clone one base away, and base qualities are not on file.

Including cysteine and phenylalanine, the CDR3 has 16 amino acids. Only the CDR3 DNA is retained, 48 bases long and in frame from the first base. For CDR1 and CDR2, the germline V gene (reference sequence) lists DFQATT and SNEGSKA. Trimming takes 3 bases off V and 5 bases off J; junction bases not matched to a gene: 12. The sequenced sample consisted of peripheral blood. The sequence was obtained from a woman aged 25 to 39 with COVID-19, enrolled during active disease. The V gene is TRBV20-1 and the J gene is TRBJ1-1, and 10 bases in between align with TRBD1. The DNA is as follows: TGCAGTGCTAGTGGGGGGACAGGGGATTGGGGAACTGAAGCTTTCTTT. Its coded protein is CSASGGTGDWGTEAFF.